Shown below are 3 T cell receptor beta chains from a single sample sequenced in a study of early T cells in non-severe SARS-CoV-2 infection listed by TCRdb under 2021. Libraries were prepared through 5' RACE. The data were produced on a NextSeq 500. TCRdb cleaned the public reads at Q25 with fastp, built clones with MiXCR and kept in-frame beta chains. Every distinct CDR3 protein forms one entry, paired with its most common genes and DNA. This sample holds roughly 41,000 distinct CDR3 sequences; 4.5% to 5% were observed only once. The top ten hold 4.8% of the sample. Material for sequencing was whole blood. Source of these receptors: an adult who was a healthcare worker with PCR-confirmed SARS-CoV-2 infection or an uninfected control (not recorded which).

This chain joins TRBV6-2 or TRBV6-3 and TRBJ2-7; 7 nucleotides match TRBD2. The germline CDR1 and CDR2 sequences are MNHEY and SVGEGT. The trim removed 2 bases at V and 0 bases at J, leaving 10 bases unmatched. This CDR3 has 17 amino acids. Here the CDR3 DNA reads TGTGCCAGCAGTTACCATCGGGAAGCGGGAACCTCCTACGAGCAGTACTTC. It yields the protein CASSYHREAGTSYEQYF.

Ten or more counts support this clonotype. The CDR3 DNA reads TGTGCCAGCAGCCGAGGACTAGCGGGAATCAATGAGCAGTTCTTC. It yields the protein CASSRGLAGINEQFF. The chain employs TRBV5-8 and TRBJ2-1, with 12 bases lining up with TRBD2. Germline CDR1 SGHTS, CDR2 YDEGEE. V was pared by 4 bases and J by 6 bases, with 5 bases of the junction left unmatched. CDR3 length: 15 residues. The variable domain in full, with the rest retrieved from reference TRBV5-8 and TRBJ2-1, is EAGVTQSPTHLIKTRGQQATLRCSPISGHTSVYWYQQALGLGLQFLLWYDEGEERNRGNFPPRFSGRQFPNYSSELNVNALELEDSALYLCASSRGLAGINEQFFGPGTRLTVL.

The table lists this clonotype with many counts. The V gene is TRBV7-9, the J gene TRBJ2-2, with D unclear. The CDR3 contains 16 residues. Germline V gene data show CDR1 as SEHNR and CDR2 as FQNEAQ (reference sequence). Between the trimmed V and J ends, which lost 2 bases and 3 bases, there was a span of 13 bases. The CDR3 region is CASSLPSLLYTGELFF. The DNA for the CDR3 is TGTGCCAGCAGCTTACCTAGTCTATTATACACCGGGGAGCTGTTTTTT.